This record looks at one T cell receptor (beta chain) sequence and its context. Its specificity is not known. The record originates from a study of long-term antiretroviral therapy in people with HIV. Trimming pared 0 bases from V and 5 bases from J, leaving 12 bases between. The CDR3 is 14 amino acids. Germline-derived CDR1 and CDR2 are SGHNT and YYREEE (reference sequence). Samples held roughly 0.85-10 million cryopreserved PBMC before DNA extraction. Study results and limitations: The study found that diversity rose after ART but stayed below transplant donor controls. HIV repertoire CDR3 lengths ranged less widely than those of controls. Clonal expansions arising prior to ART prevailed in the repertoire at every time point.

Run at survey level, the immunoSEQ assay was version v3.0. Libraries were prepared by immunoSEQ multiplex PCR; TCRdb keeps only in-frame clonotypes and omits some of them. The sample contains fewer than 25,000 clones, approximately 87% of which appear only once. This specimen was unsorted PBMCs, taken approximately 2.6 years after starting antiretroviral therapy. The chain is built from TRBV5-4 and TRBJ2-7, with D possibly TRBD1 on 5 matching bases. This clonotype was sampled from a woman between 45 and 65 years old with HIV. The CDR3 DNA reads TGTGCCAGCAGCTTGGAGCAGGGATCCGACGAGCAGTACTTC. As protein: CASSLEQGSDEQYF.